The clone carrying this T cell receptor (beta chain) appeared a few times. TCRdb keeps only in-frame clones here, not all; method: immunoSEQ multiplex PCR. The sample consists of roughly 400,000 clones, 70% to 90% of them appearing once. The data were taken from a study of blood T cell repertoires in COVID-19. Study summary: Acute-phase and convalescent COVID-19 samples originated in the United States, Italy and Spain. T cells, B-cell-depleted T cells, or PBMCs provided the cDNA or gDNA that served as material.

Enrolled through a virtual design, the participants were between 18 and 89 years of age and came from about two dozen US areas. Germline CDR1 reads SQVTM; CDR2 reads ANQGSEA. The CDR3 is 12 amino acids. Trimming at V came to 7 bases and at J to 4 bases, leaving 5 bases not matched to a gene. The chain employs TRBV29-1 and TRBJ2-5; 8 nucleotides agree with TRBD1. The sequence was collected from a woman aged 18-29 years who had been exposed to COVID-19. The sequenced sample was PBMCs or T cells enriched from blood (not recorded which). This CDR3 reads CSGGDRGETQYF. Written as DNA, the CDR3 is TGCAGCGGAGGAGACAGGGGAGAGACCCAGTACTTC.